The 18 T cell receptor beta chains presented below share a single source sample, sequenced in a study of cytomegalovirus exposure and HLA in healthy donors. Primers included in the PCR were 60 Vbeta and 13 Jbeta primers. Sequencing used immunoSEQ multiplex PCR; TCRdb keeps in-frame clones, though not all of them. The data contain 150,000 to 170,000 clones, roughly 80% of them singletons. Sequenced: PBMCs. The source of these receptors is a young man in good health and CMV-seropositive.

This clone was detected many times. The genes are TRBV2 and TRBJ2-7; TRBD2 matches 10 bases. Per germline, CDR1 SNHLY and CDR2 FYNNEI. This CDR3 spans 15 amino acids. V was clipped by 7 bases and J by 0 bases; unmatched bases: 6. CDR3 residues: CASTIGLAVSYEQYF. The CDR3 DNA is TGTGCCAGCACCATTGGACTAGCGGTCTCCTACGAGCAGTACTTC.

The gene calls are TRBV7-8 and TRBJ2-1; 8 bases line up with TRBD2. Germline CDR1 reads SGHVS; CDR2 reads FQNEAQ. The CDR3 runs 15 residues. Trimming at V came to 5 bases and at J to 3 bases, leaving 6 bases not matched to a gene. The CDR3 sequence: CASSLSGSDYNEQFF. For the CDR3, the DNA is TGTGCCAGCAGCCTCAGCGGGAGTGACTACAATGAGCAGTTCTTC.

The J gene is TRBJ1-2, the V gene TRBV7-9; D uncertain. CDR1 and CDR2 (germline): SEHNR, FQNEAQ (reference sequence). Trimming cost V 3 bases and J 5 bases, with 19 bases left between them. This CDR3 is 16 amino acids long. The CDR3 is CASSLSGYFHHYGYTF. The CDR3 DNA follows: TGTGCCAGCAGCTTGTCAGGATACTTCCACCATTATGGCTACACCTTC.

The genes are TRBV6-1 and TRBJ1-2, with D possibly matching TRBD1 (5 bases). V lost 6 bases and J 2 bases, leaving 10 bases between the germline ends. The germline gives CDR1 MNHNS, CDR2 SASEGT. This CDR3 spans 13 amino acids. CDR3 sequence: CASRTNRNYGYTF. In DNA, the CDR3 is TGTGCCAGCAGAACTAACAGGAACTATGGCTACACCTTC.

This chain joins TRBV19 and TRBJ1-1; 8 bases align to TRBD1. The CDR3 is 14 amino acids. The germline gives CDR1 LNHDA, CDR2 SQIVND (reference sequence). Losses at the gene ends were 4 bases for V and 5 bases for J; bases not matched to a gene: 6. The CDR3 sequence: CASSRGTGGTEAFF. CDR3 sequence (DNA): TGTGCCAGTAGTAGGGGGACAGGAGGTACTGAAGCTTTCTTT.

The chain uses TRBV6-5 and TRBJ2-3; D ambiguous. CDR1 MNHEY and CDR2 SVGAGI come from the germline V gene. V was cut by 2 bases and J by 6 bases, with 12 bases left in between. The CDR3 has 14 residues. The CDR3 here is CASSYGPLRDTQYF. In nucleotides, the CDR3 is TGTGCCAGCAGTTACGGTCCTTTGAGGGATACGCAGTATTTT.

The chain joins TRBV25-1 to TRBJ1-6, with D possibly TRBD1 on 5 matching bases. There are 13 residues in the CDR3. Trimming pared 5 bases from V and 8 bases from J, leaving 10 bases between. Germline V gene data show CDR1 as MGHDK and CDR2 as SYGVNS. The CDR3 is CASSPSGDSPLHF. DNA of the CDR3: TGTGCCAGCAGTCCGTCGGGGGATTCACCCCTCCACTTT.

The chain carries TRBV30 and TRBJ1-2; D may be TRBD1 (5 bases). CDR1 is GTSNPN, CDR2 SVGIG, per germline (reference sequence). V shed 4 bases and J shed 4 bases, with 13 bases lying between them. CDR3 length: 13 amino acids. This CDR3 is CAWIRAAGYGYTF. As DNA, the CDR3 is TGTGCCTGGATCAGGGCCGCCGGCTATGGCTACACCTTC.

The chain uses TRBV14 and TRBJ2-2; 10 positions agree with TRBD2. CDR3 length equals 16 residues. The V and J ends lost 2 bases and 4 bases, in that order; junction bases with no gene match: 4. Germline CDR1 reads SGHDN; CDR2 reads FVKESK. The CDR3 protein is CASSQTSGTTTGELFF. Written as DNA, the CDR3 is TGTGCCAGCAGCCAAACTAGCGGGACGACCACCGGGGAGCTGTTTTTT.

This clone was seen more than once but under ten times. The V call is TRBV25-1, the J call TRBJ1-2; D is unresolved. Per the germline V gene, CDR1 is MGHDK and CDR2 is SYGVNS. The germline V and J ends were trimmed by 3 bases and 6 bases, with 14 bases remaining between them. The CDR3 runs 14 residues. DNA of the CDR3: TGTGCCAGCAGTGACCGCGGTCGCTTAGATGGCTACACCTTC. Its translation is CASSDRGRLDGYTF.

The rearrangement uses TRBV27 and TRBJ2-3, with 8 bases identical to TRBD1. Trimming cost V 7 bases and J 1 base; bases outside gene matches: 7. In germline, CDR1 is MNHEY, CDR2 SMNVEV (reference sequence). The CDR3 has 15 residues. The CDR3 spells CASTLTGVRTDTQYF. Written as DNA, the CDR3 is TGTGCCAGCACCCTGACAGGGGTACGCACAGATACGCAGTATTTT.

This sequence joins TRBV5-4 and TRBJ1-2, with 8 bases that match TRBD1. The ends lost 4 bases at V and 0 bases at J; junction bases unmatched: 5. The CDR3 covers 15 residues. Germline V gives CDR1 SGHNT, CDR2 YYREEE (reference sequence). CDR3 loop: CASSGDRMTNYGYTF. The CDR3 DNA follows: TGTGCCAGCAGCGGGGACAGGATGACTAACTATGGCTACACCTTC.

This clone was counted once. The V and J genes are TRBV19 and TRBJ1-5; no definite D call. CDR3 length: 17 residues. Trimming took off 1 base at V and 4 bases at J, with 17 bases between the two ends. Per the germline V gene, CDR1 is LNHDA and CDR2 is SQIVND (reference sequence). DNA of the CDR3: TGTGCCAGTAGTATAGGGAAGGCGAGGAGGCTGAATCAGCCCCAGCATTTT. Translating gives CASSIGKARRLNQPQHF.

V and J are TRBV29-1 and TRBJ2-7, with 10 bases fitting TRBD2. CDR3 length: 14 amino acids. Germline loops: CDR1 SQVTM, CDR2 ANQGSEA. Trimming at V came to 2 bases and at J to 2 bases, leaving 3 bases not matched to a gene. CDR3 in amino acids: CSVELAGEAYEQYF. CDR3 DNA: TGCAGCGTTGAACTAGCGGGAGAGGCCTACGAGCAGTACTTC.

The chain is built from TRBV30 and TRBJ1-1; no clear D gene. Germline CDR1 and CDR2: GTSNPN and SVGIG (reference sequence). CDR3 length: 11 amino acids. The V gene lost 5 bases and the J gene lost 4 bases, with 8 bases spanning the gap. CDR3 sequence (DNA): TGTGCCTGGCGAACGAGCACTGAAGCTTTCTTT. Its protein product is CAWRTSTEAFF.

This clone has just a few counts. The chain joins TRBV10-2 to TRBJ2-7, with 11 bases matching TRBD2. V shed 5 bases and J 6 bases; nucleotides not matched to a gene: 6. Germline CDR1 WSHSY, CDR2 SAAADI. The CDR3 is made up of 14 amino acids. DNA of the CDR3: TGCGCCAGCAGTATAGCGGGAGGGCCTAGCGAGCAGTACTTC. Amino acids: CASSIAGGPSEQYF.

The genes are TRBV18 and TRBJ2-5; maybe TRBD2 (6 bases). Germline CDR1 KGHSH, CDR2 LQKENI. The CDR3 spans 13 residues. The V and J ends lost 0 bases and 4 bases respectively, with 6 bases between them. CDR3 coding DNA: TGTGCCAGCTCACCACCGGGGGGAGAGACCCAGTACTTC. This translates into CASSPPGGETQYF.

The rearrangement links TRBV27 to TRBJ1-1; D may be TRBD1 (5 bases). The CDR3 has 14 residues. Deletions cut 4 bases from V and 11 bases from J, with 20 bases between. CDR1 and CDR2 (germline): MNHEY, SMNVEV (reference sequence). The CDR3 DNA is TGTGCCAGCAGTTCCTCAGGGATAACACTGATCGCTTTCTTT. It codes for CASSSSGITLIAFF.